In its sample, the clone carrying this T cell receptor beta chain was seen many times. Its antigen is unknown. TCRdb used MiXCR to reprocess the reads, holding one entry per CDR3 protein. Counted here are 200,000 to 300,000 distinct CDR3 sequences, roughly 15% occurring once; the ten biggest clones make up roughly 9.7%. The record originates from a study of T cell repertoires in cytomegalovirus infection. About the study: CMV infection plus the matching HLA type was flagged by public TCR beta signatures.

The germline V gene has CDR1 MDHEN and CDR2 SYDVKM. The V end was cut by 8 bases, the J end by 9 bases, with 14 bases between. This CDR3 spans 12 amino acids. Study observations and caveats: HLA-C-restricted CMV-specific TCR beta clonotypes prevailed in the ex vivo response. Summed frequency of shared TCR beta families picked out CMV carriers who also had the relevant HLA.

This TCR came from a human donor in good health (CMV status not recorded). Some clones in this sample may be carry-over from other donors' samples. Sequenced: PBMCs. The V gene is TRBV28, the J gene TRBJ2-1; TRBD2 might be the D (6 bases). CDR3 loop: CASRAPAGEQFF. The CDR3 DNA is TGTGCCAGCCGGGCCCCAGCGGGTGAGCAGTTCTTC.